This entry features one TCR beta chain sequence. The data originate from a study of cytotoxic CD8 clonotypes in ibrutinib-treated CLL. Frozen PBMC stocks contributed roughly 2 micrograms of genomic DNA to the TCR beta libraries. Profiling relied on immunoSEQ multiplex PCR, and the TCRdb table lists in-frame clones only, not all of them. The sample shows some 130,000 clones, 80% to 90% of them seen only once. CDR1 and CDR2 (germline): LGHNA, YSLEER. Unmatched junction bases numbered 10, after V lost 4 bases and J lost 5 bases. This CDR3 is 16 amino acids long. The gene calls are TRBV4-3 and TRBJ2-1; 8 bases match TRBD1. The specimen was PBMCs, collected after 24 months of ibrutinib treatment. The receptor was derived from a human donor with chronic lymphocytic leukemia. The CDR3 here is CASSRGVRGRDNEQFF. CDR3 DNA sequence: TGCGCCAGCAGCCGGGGGGTCAGGGGGCGAGACAATGAGCAGTTCTTC.